Shown below are 15 T cell receptor beta chains from a single sample sequenced in a study of T-cell memory formation after mild COVID-19. TCRdb redid the calling of the 5' RACE reads with MiXCR, one entry per CDR3 protein. Of roughly 580,000 distinct CDR3 sequences in the sample, about a sixth were seen once. Sequencing was done on a sample of PBMCs or a T cell subset sorted from them (not recorded which). The receptors derive from an adult woman who had mild COVID-19 (a few samples of this study predate the infection). Cell type and time point are not known.

There are a few counts of this clonotype. The chain couples TRBV18 to TRBJ2-3, with TRBD1 matching 11 bases. V was pared by 4 bases and J by 3 bases, with 6 bases of the junction left unmatched. The CDR3 covers 16 residues. Germline V gives CDR1 KGHSH, CDR2 LQKENI. This chain's CDR3 is CASSLFGQGATDTQYF. The DNA for the CDR3 is TGTGCCAGCTCACTATTCGGACAGGGGGCGACAGATACGCAGTATTTT.

This clonotype was picked up a small number of times. The V gene is TRBV9, the J gene TRBJ2-5; D remains unclear. The ends were cut back, 4 bases at V and 5 bases at J, with 18 bases in the middle. Germline V lookup: CDR1 SGDLS, CDR2 YYNGEE. The CDR3 has 15 residues. The CDR3 DNA follows: TGTGCCAGCAGCTTAAACAGCCTTCCTCGGGAGACCCAGTACTTC. Residues: CASSLNSLPRETQYF. The variable domain in full, completed from reference TRBV9 and TRBJ2-5, reads DSGVTQTPKHLITATGQRVTLRCSPRSGDLSVYWYQQSLDQGLQFLIQYYNGEERAKGNILERFSAQQFPDLHSELNLSSLELGDSALYFCASSLNSLPRETQYFGPGTRLLVL.

Many counts were recorded for this clonotype. The V gene is TRBV4-1, the J gene TRBJ2-3, with D possibly being TRBD1 or TRBD2 (5 bases each). V lost 3 bases to trimming and J lost 4 bases, with 14 bases between them. This CDR3 has 15 amino acids. From germline, CDR1 is MGHRA and CDR2 YSYEKL. CDR3 nucleotides: TGCGCCAGCAGCCACCCCCTGGGGACGGCAGATACGCAGTATTTT. Its protein is CASSHPLGTADTQYF.

This chain connects TRBV14 to TRBJ2-5; D gene uncertain. The CDR3 is 16 amino acids. Germline V gene lookup returns CDR1 SGHDN and CDR2 FVKESK. Trimming removed 1 base at V and 2 bases at J, with 14 bases between. In DNA form, the CDR3 reads TGTGCCAGCAGCCAAGGATTAGGAATAACACAAGAGACCCAGTACTTC. The encoded protein is CASSQGLGITQETQYF.

This clonotype occurred a few times. The chain couples TRBV6-2 or TRBV6-3 to TRBJ2-1; tentative D call: TRBD2 (5 bases). The germline V gene encodes CDR1 MNHEY and CDR2 SVGEGT. Trimming cost V 7 bases and J 4 bases, with 17 bases left between them. The CDR3 extends over 15 amino acids. CDR3 in amino acids: CASTSDFTGYNEQFF. CDR3 nucleotide sequence: TGTGCCAGCACCTCGGACTTCACGGGTTACAATGAGCAGTTCTTC.

The V call is TRBV6-2 or TRBV6-3, the J call TRBJ1-2; 7 nucleotides agree with TRBD1. V lost 4 bases, J lost 7 bases, and 15 bases stayed unmatched. Germline loops: CDR1 MNHEY, CDR2 SVGEGT. This CDR3 has 16 residues. The CDR3 nucleotides are TGTGCCAGCAGTTGGAGAATCGGACAGGCAAGTCCTGGCTACACCTTC. This gives the protein CASSWRIGQASPGYTF.

The chain links TRBV7-2 to TRBJ2-7; 10 nucleotides align to TRBD2. CDR1 is SGHTA and CDR2 is FQGNSA in the germline V gene. V dropped 1 base and J dropped 2; count of bases not matched to a gene: 11. CDR3 length: 18 residues. CDR3 in amino acids: CASSLGRSGRAIAYEQYF. The CDR3 nucleotides read TGTGCCAGCAGCTTAGGGCGCAGCGGGAGGGCCATCGCCTACGAGCAGTACTTC.

This chain links TRBV7-9 with TRBJ2-3; 8 bases agree with TRBD2. With 3 bases clipped from V and 1 base from J, the junction kept 3 bases outside the gene matches. This CDR3 has 15 amino acids. Germline V lookup: CDR1 SEHNR, CDR2 FQNEAQ (reference sequence). The DNA of the CDR3 is TGTGCCAGCAGCTTGGAGCGGGAGCGCACAGATACGCAGTATTTT. This codes for CASSLERERTDTQYF.

This clonotype turned up a few times. This sequence joins TRBV20-1 and TRBJ1-1; perhaps TRBD1 as D (5 bases). Germline lookup yields CDR1 DFQATT and CDR2 SNEGSKA (reference sequence). The V end lost 1 base, the J end lost 6 bases, and 9 bases lay between the germline ends. There are 12 residues in the CDR3. CDR3 bases: TGCAGTGCTAGAGTCACAGGATCTGAAGCTTTCTTT. Its translation: CSARVTGSEAFF.

The chain carries TRBV4-3 and TRBJ2-7, with D uncertain. Trimming cost V 0 bases and J 1 base, with 7 bases left between them. The CDR3 is 14 residues long. The germline CDR1 and CDR2 sequences are LGHNA and YSLEER. The CDR3 DNA sequence: TGCGCCAGCAGCCAAGATTGGCTATCCTACGAGCAGTACTTC. Its translation: CASSQDWLSYEQYF.

The chain links TRBV7-9 to TRBJ1-1; D may be TRBD1 (6 bases). This CDR3 spans 15 amino acids. V dropped 5 bases and J dropped 6 bases, with 19 bases sitting between them. The germline V gene has CDR1 SEHNR and CDR2 FQNEAQ (reference sequence). CDR3 protein: CASSPRTEQTAEAFF. The CDR3 DNA follows: TGTGCCAGCAGCCCGAGGACAGAACAGACCGCTGAAGCTTTCTTT.

At least ten counts were recorded for this clonotype. The chain couples TRBV19 to TRBJ2-5; a weak D match, TRBD2 (5 bases). CDR1 and CDR2 from the germline V gene are LNHDA and SQIVND (reference sequence). CDR3 length: 13 amino acids. V was clipped by 2 bases and J by 4 bases, with 8 bases between them. CDR3 sequence: CASSIQAGETQYF. For the CDR3, the DNA is TGTGCCAGTAGTATACAGGCGGGAGAGACCCAGTACTTC. The variable domain in full, completed from reference TRBV19 and TRBJ2-5, reads DGGITQSPKYLFRKEGQNVTLSCEQNLNHDAMYWYRQDPGQGLRLIYYSQIVNDFQKGDIAEGYSVSREKKESFPLTVTSAQKNPTAFYLCASSIQAGETQYFGPGTRLLVL.

This chain links TRBV6-2 or TRBV6-3 with TRBJ1-5; 12 nucleotides align to TRBD1. The ends lost 6 bases at V and 6 bases at J; junction bases unmatched: 15. The germline V gene has CDR1 MNHEY and CDR2 SVGEGT. The CDR3 has 18 amino acids. The CDR3 region is CASSIRDRGPAFPQPQHF. The CDR3 DNA follows: TGTGCCAGCAGCATCCGGGACAGGGGGCCCGCGTTTCCTCAGCCCCAGCATTTT.

This clonotype was detected a few times. The V gene is TRBV2, the J gene TRBJ2-5, with 8 bases matching TRBD2. Germline CDR1 reads SNHLY; CDR2 reads FYNNEI. V dropped 6 bases and J dropped 4; count of bases not matched to a gene: 7. The CDR3 runs 14 residues. CDR3 loop: CASRRVTSGETQYF. The CDR3 coding sequence is TGTGCCAGCAGGAGAGTCACTAGCGGAGAGACCCAGTACTTC.

This chain joins TRBV20-1 and TRBJ2-1, with TRBD2 matching 10 bases. Germline CDR1 reads DFQATT; CDR2 reads SNEGSKA (reference sequence). The CDR3 length is 14 residues. With V trimmed by 1 base and J by 9 bases, 6 bases remained unmatched. The chain's CDR3 is CSARVSGRSGEQFF. CDR3 sequence (DNA): TGCAGTGCTAGAGTTAGCGGGAGGAGCGGTGAGCAGTTCTTC.